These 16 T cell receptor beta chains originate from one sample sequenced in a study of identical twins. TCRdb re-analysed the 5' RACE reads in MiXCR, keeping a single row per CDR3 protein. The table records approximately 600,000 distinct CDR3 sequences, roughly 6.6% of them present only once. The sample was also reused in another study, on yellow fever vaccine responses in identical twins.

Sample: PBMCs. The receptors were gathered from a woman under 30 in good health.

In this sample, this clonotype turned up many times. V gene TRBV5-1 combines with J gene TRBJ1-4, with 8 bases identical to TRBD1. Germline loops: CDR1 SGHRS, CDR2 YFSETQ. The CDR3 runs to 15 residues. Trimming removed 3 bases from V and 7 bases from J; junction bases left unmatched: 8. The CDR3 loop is CASSSSGTGFEKLFF. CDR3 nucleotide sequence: TGCGCCAGCAGCTCTTCCGGGACAGGCTTTGAAAAACTGTTTTTT.

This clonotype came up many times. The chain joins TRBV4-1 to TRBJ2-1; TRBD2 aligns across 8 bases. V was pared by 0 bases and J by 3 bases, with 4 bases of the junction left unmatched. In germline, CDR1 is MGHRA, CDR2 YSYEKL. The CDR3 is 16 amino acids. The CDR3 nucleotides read TGCGCCAGCAGCCAAGAAGCGGGGGTTTTCTACAATGAGCAGTTCTTC. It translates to CASSQEAGVFYNEQFF.

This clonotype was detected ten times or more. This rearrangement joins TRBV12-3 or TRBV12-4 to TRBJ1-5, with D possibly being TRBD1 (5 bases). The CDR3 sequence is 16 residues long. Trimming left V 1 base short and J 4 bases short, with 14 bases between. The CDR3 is CASSLGQGWGNQPQHF. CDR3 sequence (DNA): TGTGCCAGCAGTTTAGGCCAGGGCTGGGGAAATCAGCCCCAGCATTTT.

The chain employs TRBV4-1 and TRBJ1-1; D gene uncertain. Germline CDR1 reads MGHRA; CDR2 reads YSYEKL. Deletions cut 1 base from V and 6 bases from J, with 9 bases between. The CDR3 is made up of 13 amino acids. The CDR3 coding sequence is TGCGCCAGCAGCCAAGGTTTAGTCTCTGAAGCTTTCTTT. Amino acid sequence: CASSQGLVSEAFF.

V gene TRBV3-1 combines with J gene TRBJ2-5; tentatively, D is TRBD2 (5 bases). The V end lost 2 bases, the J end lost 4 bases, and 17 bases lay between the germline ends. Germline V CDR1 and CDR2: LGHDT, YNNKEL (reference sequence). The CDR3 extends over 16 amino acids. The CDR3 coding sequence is TGTGCCAGCAGCCAAAGTCGACTAAGCATGCGAGAGACCCAGTACTTC. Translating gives CASSQSRLSMRETQYF.

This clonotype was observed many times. CDR3 region: CASSLDLSYEQYV. CDR3 nucleotide sequence: TGTGCCAGCAGCTTAGATCTGTCCTACGAGCAGTACGTC. The gene calls are TRBV11-2 and TRBJ2-7; unclear D gene. Germline V CDR1 and CDR2: SGHAT, FQNNGV. The CDR3 sequence is 13 residues long. Deletions cut 0 bases from V and 1 base from J, with 4 bases between.

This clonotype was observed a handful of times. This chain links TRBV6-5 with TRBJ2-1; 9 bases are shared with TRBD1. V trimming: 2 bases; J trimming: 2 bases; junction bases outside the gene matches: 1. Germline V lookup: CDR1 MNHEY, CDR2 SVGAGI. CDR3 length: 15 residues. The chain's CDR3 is CASSYGQGPYNEQFF. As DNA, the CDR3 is TGTGCCAGCAGTTACGGACAGGGGCCCTACAATGAGCAGTTCTTC.

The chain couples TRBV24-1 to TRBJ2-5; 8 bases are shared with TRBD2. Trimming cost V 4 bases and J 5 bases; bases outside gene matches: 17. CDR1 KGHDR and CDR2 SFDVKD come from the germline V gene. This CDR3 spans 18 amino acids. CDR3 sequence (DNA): TGTGCCACCAGTGACAGAGCCGGTACTAGCGGACCGAGGGAGACCCAGTACTTC. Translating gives CATSDRAGTSGPRETQYF.

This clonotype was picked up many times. The CDR3 loop reads CATSQDRGTGNTIYF. Here the CDR3 DNA reads TGTGCCACCAGCCAGGACAGAGGGACTGGAAACACCATATATTTT. The chain is built from TRBV15 and TRBJ1-3, with a tentative D call TRBD1 (6 bases). CDR3 length: 15 residues. Trimming shortened V by 5 bases and J by 2 bases, and 13 bases separated the two germline ends. In germline, CDR1 is LNHNV, CDR2 YYDKDF (reference sequence).

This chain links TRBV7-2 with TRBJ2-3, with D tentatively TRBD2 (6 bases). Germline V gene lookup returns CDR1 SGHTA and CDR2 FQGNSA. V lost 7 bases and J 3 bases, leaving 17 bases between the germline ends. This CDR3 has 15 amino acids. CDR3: CASTTSGSWTDTQYF. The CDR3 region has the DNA TGTGCCAGCACCACAAGCGGGTCCTGGACAGATACGCAGTATTTT.

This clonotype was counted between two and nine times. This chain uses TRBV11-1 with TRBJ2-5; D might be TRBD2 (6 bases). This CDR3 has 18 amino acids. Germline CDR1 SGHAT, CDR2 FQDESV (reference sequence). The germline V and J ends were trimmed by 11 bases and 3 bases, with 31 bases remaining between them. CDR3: CAVEQALIVGTLEETQYF. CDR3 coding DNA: TGTGCCGTAGAGCAAGCACTCATAGTAGGGACTCTCGAAGAGACCCAGTACTTC.

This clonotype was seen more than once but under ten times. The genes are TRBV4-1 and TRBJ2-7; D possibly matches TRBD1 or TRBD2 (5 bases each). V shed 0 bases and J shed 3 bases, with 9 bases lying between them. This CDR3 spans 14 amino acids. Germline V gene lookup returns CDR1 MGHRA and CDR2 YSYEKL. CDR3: CASSQEAGSYEQYF. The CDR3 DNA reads TGCGCCAGCAGCCAAGAGGCAGGGAGCTACGAGCAGTACTTC.

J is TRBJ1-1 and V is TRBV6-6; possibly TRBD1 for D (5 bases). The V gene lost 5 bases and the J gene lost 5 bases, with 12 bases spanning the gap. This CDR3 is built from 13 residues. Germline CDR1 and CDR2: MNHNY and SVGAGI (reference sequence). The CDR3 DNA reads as TGTGCCAGCAGTGACAGCAGAGGGACTGAAGCTTTCTTT. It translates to CASSDSRGTEAFF.

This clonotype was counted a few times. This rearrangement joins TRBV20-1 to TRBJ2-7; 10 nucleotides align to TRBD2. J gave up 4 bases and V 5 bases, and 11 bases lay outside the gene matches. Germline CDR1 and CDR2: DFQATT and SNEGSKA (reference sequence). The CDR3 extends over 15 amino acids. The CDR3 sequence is CSAGLAGVLKYEQYV. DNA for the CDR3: TGCAGTGCTGGGCTAGCGGGGGTACTCAAGTACGAGCAGTACGTC.

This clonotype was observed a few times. CDR3 bases: TGTGCCAGCAGCTTAGTGGGGATCCCTCGATCGGGCGGGGAGCTGTTTTTT. Protein product: CASSLVGIPRSGGELFF. The rearrangement links TRBV7-8 to TRBJ2-2, with D unclear. Trimming shortened V by 1 base and J by 7 bases, and 19 bases separated the two germline ends. CDR3 length: 17 amino acids. CDR1 is SGHVS and CDR2 is FQNEAQ in the germline V gene.

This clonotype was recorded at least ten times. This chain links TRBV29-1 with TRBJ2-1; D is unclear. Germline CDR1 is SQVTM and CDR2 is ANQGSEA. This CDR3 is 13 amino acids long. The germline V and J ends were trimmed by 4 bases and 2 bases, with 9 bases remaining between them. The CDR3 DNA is TGCAGCGTTGCAGGAGTCCCCTACAATGAGCAGTTCTTC. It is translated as CSVAGVPYNEQFF.